This note documents a single TCR beta chain sequence. V was cut by 4 bases and J by 7 bases, with 23 bases left in between. The germline gives CDR1 LGHDT, CDR2 YNNKEL (reference sequence). The CDR3 spans 16 residues. These data are taken from a study of blood T cell repertoires in COVID-19. Study overall: From the United States, Italy and Spain came samples of acute and convalescent COVID-19. In each case, the material was cDNA or gDNA derived from T cells, B-cell-depleted T cells, or PBMCs.

Patients of the Seattle cohort, enrolled during active infection, were followed longitudinally. Original analysis: Cell counts per sample came from amplifying reference gene primers. Profiling relied on immunoSEQ multiplex PCR, and the TCRdb table lists in-frame clones only, not all of them. V, J and clone size derive from that table, while D and trimming were established from the DNA sequence. The repertoire holds 200,000 to 300,000 clones, with 80% to 95% as singletons. The sequencing sample was made of peripheral blood. This receptor was obtained from a person aged 18 to 29 with COVID-19, enrolled during active disease. V usage is TRBV3-1 (or the pseudogene TRBV3-2) and J usage is TRBJ2-7, with D tentatively TRBD1 (6 bases). As DNA, the CDR3 is TGTGCCAGCAGCCCGTCCGCAGGGACAATGAGATGGGAGCAGTACTTC. This encodes CASSPSAGTMRWEQYF.